The 14 T cell receptor beta chains reported below all come from one sample, sequenced in a study of OX40 agonist ivuxolimab in advanced cancers. Assay: immunoSEQ multiplex PCR; the TCRdb copy retains only in-frame clones and omits some. Among tens of thousands of clones listed, around 94% were seen once. The starting material was CD4+ or CD8+ T cells sorted from blood, obtained in a trial of the OX40 agonist ivuxolimab. These receptors were taken from an adult with an advanced solid tumor such as melanoma, head and neck, liver or kidney cancer.

This chain joins TRBV28 and TRBJ1-5; D not certain. The V end was cut by 2 bases, the J end by 0 bases, with 8 bases between. Germline CDR1 MDHEN, CDR2 SYDVKM. The CDR3 runs 15 residues. CDR3 nucleotides: TGTGCCAGCAGTTTAACCGCCAATAGCAATCAGCCCCAGCATTTT. It yields the protein CASSLTANSNQPQHF.

The chain is built from TRBV4-1 and TRBJ2-5; D not resolved. Per the germline V gene, CDR1 is MGHRA and CDR2 is YSYEKL. CDR3 length equals 12 residues. V shed 0 bases and J shed 10 bases, with 9 bases lying between them. The CDR3 here is CASSQDSMGQYF. The CDR3 DNA is TGCGCCAGCAGCCAAGATTCGATGGGCCAGTACTTC.

This rearrangement joins TRBV5-6 to TRBJ1-2; D is uncertain. CDR3 length: 15 amino acids. CDR1 and CDR2 from the germline V gene are SGHDT and YYEEEE. V lost 1 base and J 6 bases, leaving 16 bases between the germline ends. The CDR3 protein is CASSLITFEYHGYTF. CDR3 sequence (DNA): TGTGCCAGCAGCTTGATCACTTTTGAATATCATGGCTACACCTTC.

A single count supports this clone. The chain links TRBV4-1 to TRBJ2-7; TRBD2 matches 10 bases. The V gene's germline CDR1 is MGHRA and CDR2 YSYEKL. The CDR3 is 16 amino acids. Trimming removed 0 bases from V and 2 bases from J; junction bases left unmatched: 4. The CDR3 is CASSQDASGGPYEQYF. CDR3 in DNA: TGCGCCAGCAGCCAAGATGCTAGCGGGGGACCCTACGAGCAGTACTTC.

The V gene is TRBV13, the J gene TRBJ2-7; TRBD1 agrees at 7 bases. V lost 0 bases and J lost 3; bases outside the gene matches: 5. This CDR3 contains 15 residues. Looked up from germline, CDR1 is PRHDT and CDR2 is FYEKMQ (reference sequence). CDR3 protein: CASSLGRGRIYEQYF. The CDR3 DNA sequence: TGTGCCAGCAGCTTAGGGAGGGGGCGCATCTACGAGCAGTACTTC.

The chain is built from TRBV11-2 and TRBJ2-1; TRBD2 matches at 15 bases. The V segment lost 0 bases and the J segment 9 bases; nucleotides outside the gene matches: 12. Germline V lookup: CDR1 SGHAT, CDR2 FQNNGV. The CDR3 totals 19 residues. In DNA, the CDR3 is TGTGCCAGCAGCTTAGATCTTTGGACTAGCGGGAGGGCCGATATTGAGCAGTTCTTC. Its protein product is CASSLDLWTSGRADIEQFF.

The chain couples TRBV28 to TRBJ2-7; tentatively, D is TRBD1 or TRBD2 (5 bases each). V was shortened by 0 bases and J by 0 bases, with 12 bases between the two germline ends. From germline, CDR1 is MDHEN and CDR2 SYDVKM. This CDR3 has 16 residues. The CDR3 coding sequence is TGTGCCAGCAGTTTATGGACCGGGACCACCTCCTACGAGCAGTACTTC. Protein product: CASSLWTGTTSYEQYF.

The gene calls are TRBV19 and TRBJ2-7; 7 nucleotides align to TRBD1. The CDR3 length is 13 residues. V was clipped by 3 bases and J by 2 bases; unmatched bases: 1. Germline V gene lookup returns CDR1 LNHDA and CDR2 SQIVND (reference sequence). As DNA, the CDR3 is TGTGCCAGTAGTATGACAGGGACCTACGAGCAGTACTTC. It translates to CASSMTGTYEQYF.

The chain links TRBV28 to TRBJ2-3; a possible D gene is TRBD1 (5 bases). The germline V gene has CDR1 MDHEN and CDR2 SYDVKM. Between the trimmed V and J ends, which lost 1 base and 6 bases, there was a span of 11 bases. This CDR3 is built from 14 residues. This chain's CDR3 is CASSLFAGSDTQYF. CDR3 DNA sequence: TGTGCCAGCAGTTTATTCGCAGGGTCGGATACGCAGTATTTT.

This clone occurred once. The chain recombines TRBV11-2 with TRBJ2-1; no definite D call. Germline V lookup: CDR1 SGHAT, CDR2 FQNNGV. The CDR3 runs 12 residues. V was pared by 8 bases and J by 2 bases, with 7 bases between. The DNA for the CDR3 is TGTGCCAGCTCCCTTACCTACAATGAGCAGTTCTTC. Translated, it gives CASSLTYNEQFF.

This clone appeared once. This chain links TRBV27 with TRBJ2-4; maybe TRBD1 (6 bases). CDR1 and CDR2 (germline): MNHEY, SMNVEV (reference sequence). The CDR3 is 13 amino acids. Trimming stripped 2 bases from V and 8 bases from J, with 10 bases between. The DNA of the CDR3 is TGTGCCAGCAGTTTAACAGGGTTTGACATTCAGTACTTC. Residues: CASSLTGFDIQYF.

The chain links TRBV9 to TRBJ2-1; D not resolved. V was trimmed by 4 bases and J by 4 bases, leaving 12 bases between them. The CDR3 runs 14 residues. The germline gives CDR1 SGDLS, CDR2 YYNGEE. CDR3 nucleotide sequence: TGTGCCAGCAGCCTCGACGCGTCATACAATGAGCAGTTCTTC. Protein product: CASSLDASYNEQFF.

This clone was picked up one time. V usage is TRBV2 and J usage is TRBJ2-5; TRBD2 might be the D (6 bases). V lost 8 bases to trimming and J lost 5 bases, with 15 bases between them. CDR1 and CDR2 (germline): SNHLY, FYNNEI. This CDR3 comprises 13 residues. The CDR3 sequence is CASEATSLETQYF. In DNA, the CDR3 is TGTGCCAGCGAAGCGACTAGTCTGGAGACCCAGTACTTC.

The chain uses TRBV7-9 and TRBJ2-1, with no clear D. CDR3 length: 13 amino acids. Germline V gene lookup returns CDR1 SEHNR and CDR2 FQNEAQ (reference sequence). V was shortened by 5 bases and J by 9 bases, with 14 bases between the two germline ends. CDR3 coding DNA: TGTGCCAGCAGCACCCCATACCCCAGTGAGCAGTTCTTC. Its protein product is CASSTPYPSEQFF.